The 30 T cell receptor beta chains below were found in one sample sequenced in a study of cytomegalovirus exposure and HLA in healthy donors. The PCR used 60 Vbeta and 13 Jbeta primers. Assay: immunoSEQ multiplex PCR; the TCRdb copy retains only in-frame clones and omits some. Its table lists some 120,000 clones. Sequencing was done on a sample of PBMCs. The receptors here all came from a man aged 40-50 years in good health and CMV-seronegative.

This chain joins TRBV28 and TRBJ2-7; a weak D match, TRBD2 (6 bases). The V and J ends lost 7 bases and 9 bases respectively, with 19 bases between them. The CDR3 is made up of 13 amino acids. CDR1 is MDHEN, CDR2 SYDVKM, per germline. The CDR3 sequence: CASTGDSTWGQYF. CDR3 sequence (DNA): TGTGCCAGCACTGGGGACTCGACCTGGGGGCAGTACTTC.

The chain has TRBV19 and TRBJ2-7; the D gene is possibly TRBD1 (5 bases). Germline CDR1 LNHDA, CDR2 SQIVND (reference sequence). The CDR3 runs 16 residues. V lost 3 bases and J 2 bases, leaving 17 bases between the germline ends. CDR3 in amino acids: CASSIRGPSTAYEQYF. The CDR3 DNA sequence: TGTGCCAGTAGTATTAGGGGCCCCTCCACCGCCTACGAGCAGTACTTC.

The chain carries TRBV7-9 and TRBJ2-7, with a weak D call TRBD2 (6 bases). V was clipped by 1 base and J by 0 bases, with 13 bases between them. CDR1 and CDR2 from the germline V gene are SEHNR and FQNEAQ (reference sequence). This CDR3 region has 16 residues. The DNA of the CDR3 is TGTGCCAGCAGCTTAGGATTTGCGGGAAGCTCCTACGAGCAGTACTTC. It specifies CASSLGFAGSSYEQYF.

The V gene is TRBV11-3, the J gene TRBJ2-5, with TRBD1 matching over 9 bases. V was pared by 5 bases and J by 5 bases, with 15 bases of the junction left unmatched. The CDR3 runs 17 residues. Germline assignment: CDR1 SGHNT and CDR2 YENEEA. CDR3 sequence: CASSHRVGQGSLETQYF. In nucleotides, the CDR3 is TGTGCCAGCAGCCACCGCGTAGGACAGGGGAGCTTGGAGACCCAGTACTTC. The entire variable domain, with the rest obtained from reference TRBV11-3 and TRBJ2-5, is as follows: EAGVVQSPRYKIIEKKQPVAFWCNPISGHNTLYWYLQNLGQGPELLIRYENEEAVDDSQLPKDRFSAERLKGVDSTLKIQPAELGDSAVYLCASSHRVGQGSLETQYFGPGTRLLVL.

This chain uses TRBV7-8 with TRBJ2-7; 8 nucleotides match TRBD2. This CDR3 has 14 residues. The junction had 8 bases not matched to a gene; V was cut back by 4 bases and J by 6 bases. Looked up from germline, CDR1 is SGHVS and CDR2 is FQNEAQ. The CDR3 bases are TGTGCCAGCAGCTCCCAGGGACTAGTACTCGAGCAGTACTTC. This sequence encodes CASSSQGLVLEQYF.

The rearrangement links TRBV5-8 to TRBJ1-4; D is ambiguous. The V end lost 1 base, the J end lost 5 bases, and 12 bases lay between the germline ends. Germline loops: CDR1 SGHTS, CDR2 YDEGEE. The CDR3 runs to 15 residues. CDR3 protein: CASSLLSLLNEKLFF. The CDR3 region has the DNA TGTGCCAGCAGCTTGTTGAGCCTGTTAAATGAAAAACTGTTTTTT.

The V call is TRBV11-3, the J call TRBJ2-1, with 9 bases lining up with TRBD2. The CDR3 is 18 amino acids. The J segment lost 2 bases and the V segment lost 0 bases, leaving 8 bases of the junction unmatched. Germline values: CDR1 SGHNT, CDR2 YENEEA. The CDR3 loop is CASSLDLMASGTYNEQFF. The CDR3 DNA is TGTGCCAGCAGCTTAGATCTAATGGCTAGCGGGACCTACAATGAGCAGTTCTTC.

The rearrangement uses TRBV6-1 and TRBJ1-2; D gene uncertain. V was clipped by 4 bases and J by 5 bases, with 8 bases between them. The length of the CDR3 is 12 residues. Germline CDR1 reads MNHNS; CDR2 reads SASEGT. The CDR3 region is CASSGTEYGYTF. For the CDR3, the DNA is TGTGCCAGCAGTGGTACAGAATATGGCTACACCTTC.

This rearrangement joins TRBV11-3 to TRBJ2-1; maybe TRBD1 (5 bases). Germline CDR1 SGHNT, CDR2 YENEEA. The germline V and J ends were trimmed by 1 base and 3 bases, with 16 bases remaining between them. The CDR3 totals 17 residues. The CDR3 reads CASSLARVGRNYNEQFF. CDR3 nucleotide sequence: TGTGCCAGCAGCTTAGCCAGGGTTGGGCGGAACTACAATGAGCAGTTCTTC.

CDR3 bases: TGCGCCAGCAGCTTTTCGGGGTCACACACAGATACGCAGTATTTT. Translation gives CASSFSGSHTDTQYF. V and J are TRBV5-1 and TRBJ2-3; possibly TRBD2 for D (5 bases). V was shortened by 2 bases and J by 2 bases, with 12 bases between the two germline ends. The CDR3 runs to 15 residues. Germline values: CDR1 SGHRS, CDR2 YFSETQ.

The chain couples TRBV4-1 to TRBJ2-4, with 8 bases matching TRBD1. This CDR3 has 15 amino acids. From germline, CDR1 is MGHRA and CDR2 YSYEKL. Trimming at V came to 3 bases and at J to 5 bases, leaving 6 bases not matched to a gene. The DNA of the CDR3 is TGCGCCAGCAGCCACTCGGACAGGGACGAAAACATTCAGTACTTC. This codes for CASSHSDRDENIQYF.

V and J are TRBV6-5 and TRBJ2-1, with TRBD1 as a possible D gene (6 bases). CDR1 is MNHEY, CDR2 SVGAGI, per germline. This CDR3 region has 15 residues. V dropped 5 bases and J dropped 6 bases, with 17 bases sitting between them. In DNA, the CDR3 is TGTGCCAGCAGTCTCCAACAGGGAACCCTCAATGAGCAGTTCTTC. Amino acid sequence: CASSLQQGTLNEQFF.

V gene TRBV6-1 combines with J gene TRBJ1-2; possible D gene TRBD1, 6 bases. From germline, CDR1 is MNHNS and CDR2 SASEGT. The CDR3 is made up of 14 amino acids. V lost 3 bases, J lost 3 bases, and 11 bases lay in between. In DNA, the CDR3 is TGTGCCAGCAGTGATACAGGGACCCACTATGGCTACACCTTC. It yields the protein CASSDTGTHYGYTF.

This rearrangement joins TRBV6-5 to TRBJ1-6; 8 nucleotides line up with TRBD1. Looked up from germline, CDR1 is MNHEY and CDR2 is SVGAGI. V shed 6 bases and J 10 bases; nucleotides not matched to a gene: 11. This CDR3 has 15 amino acids. The CDR3 region is CASSSSRQGRSPLHF. The CDR3 DNA follows: TGTGCCAGCAGCTCTAGCCGACAGGGGCGCTCACCCCTCCACTTT.

This sequence joins TRBV6-5 and TRBJ2-3, with TRBD2 matching 9 bases. Germline CDR1 is MNHEY and CDR2 is SVGAGI. Trimming took 2 bases from V and 4 from J; bases not matched to a gene: 4. The CDR3 has 15 amino acids. DNA of the CDR3: TGTGCCAGCAGTTACGGCGGGAGGGGTCCAGATACGCAGTATTTT. Encoded protein: CASSYGGRGPDTQYF.

The chain uses TRBV6-5 and TRBJ2-7; 7 positions match TRBD1. The CDR3 sequence is 15 residues long. The V gene's germline CDR1 is MNHEY and CDR2 SVGAGI. Germline trimming cut 5 bases from V and 6 bases from J; bases unmatched to any gene: 13. The CDR3: CASSRDSLTGSEQYF. The CDR3 nucleotides are TGTGCCAGCAGTCGGGACAGCCTTACTGGTAGCGAGCAGTACTTC.

The chain carries TRBV5-6 and TRBJ1-2; D remains ambiguous. The CDR3 totals 12 residues. V was shortened by 3 bases and J by 4 bases, with 7 bases between the two germline ends. Germline CDR1 is SGHDT and CDR2 is YYEEEE. The CDR3 region is CASSSRVYGYTF. The CDR3 DNA reads TGTGCCAGCAGCTCCCGGGTCTATGGCTACACCTTC.

V is TRBV5-8 and J is TRBJ2-7; TRBD2 matches at 7 bases. There are 16 residues in the CDR3. Germline V gene lookup returns CDR1 SGHTS and CDR2 YDEGEE. V lost 2 bases and J lost 1; bases outside the gene matches: 9. The CDR3 DNA sequence: TGTGCCAGCAGCTTCCGTGGGGGGGTTCGGTCCTACGAGCAGTACTTC. Its protein product is CASSFRGGVRSYEQYF.

The chain recombines TRBV11-3 with TRBJ2-2; 8 nucleotides align to TRBD1. Germline CDR1 SGHNT, CDR2 YENEEA. The CDR3 contains 15 residues. V was pared by 4 bases and J by 6 bases, with 7 bases of the junction left unmatched. The CDR3: CASSWNRGAAGELFF. CDR3 bases: TGTGCCAGCAGCTGGAACAGGGGGGCGGCCGGGGAGCTGTTTTTT.

V and J are TRBV7-9 and TRBJ2-3, with D possibly being TRBD2 (5 bases). CDR3 length: 13 residues. The ends were cut back, 3 bases at V and 4 bases at J, with 8 bases in the middle. The germline V gene has CDR1 SEHNR and CDR2 FQNEAQ (reference sequence). The CDR3 DNA follows: TGTGCCAGCAGCTTCCTAGCATCAGATACGCAGTATTTT. It codes for CASSFLASDTQYF. Drawing the rest from reference TRBV7-9 and TRBJ2-3, the complete variable domain is DTGVSQNPRHKITKRGQNVTFRCDPISEHNRLYWYRQTLGQGPEFLTYFQNEAQLEKSRLLSDRFSAERPKGSFSTLEIQRTEQGDSAMYLCASSFLASDTQYFGPGTRLTVL.

The V and J genes are TRBV18 and TRBJ2-5, with 9 nucleotides matching TRBD2. The CDR3 runs 17 residues. Per germline, CDR1 KGHSH and CDR2 LQKENI. The J segment lost 4 bases and the V segment lost 5 bases, leaving 14 bases of the junction unmatched. Here the CDR3 reads CASSARPSGEYGETQYF. As DNA, the CDR3 is TGTGCCAGCTCAGCACGACCTAGCGGGGAGTATGGAGAGACCCAGTACTTC.

This sequence joins TRBV5-6 and TRBJ2-4; D is unresolved. In germline, CDR1 is SGHDT, CDR2 YYEEEE. The CDR3 runs 15 residues. Trimming took 1 base from V and 0 from J, leaving 8 bases between them. CDR3 amino acids: CASSLLALAKNIQYF. In DNA form, the CDR3 reads TGTGCCAGCAGCTTGTTGGCATTAGCCAAAAACATTCAGTACTTC.

The genes are TRBV12-1 and TRBJ1-1; whether TRBD1, the table's D call, matches the DNA was not checked. TRBV12-1 is listed as a pseudogene. This CDR3 comprises 14 residues. The CDR3 here is CASLTSLVDTEAFF. The CDR3 nucleotides are TGTGCCAGCCTTACATCGCTTGTGGACACTGAAGCTTTCTTT.

The chain is built from TRBV5-3 and TRBJ2-5, with TRBD2 identical over 10 bases. TRBV5-3 is an ORF, with its function uncertain. The length of the CDR3 is 14 residues. Trimming removed 4 bases from V and 3 bases from J; junction bases left unmatched: 3. The CDR3, as DNA: TGTGCCAGAAGCCCAGGGACTAGCGAAGAGACCCAGTACTTC. Translated, it gives CARSPGTSEETQYF.

V usage is TRBV29-1 and J usage is TRBJ2-7; TRBD1 matches 7 bases. J lost 2 bases, V lost 2 bases, and 9 bases had no gene match. CDR1 and CDR2 from the germline V gene are SQVTM and ANQGSEA. This CDR3 is 15 amino acids long. CDR3 sequence (DNA): TGCAGCGTTGAATATGAGGGGGCCCCAACCTACGAGCAGTACTTC. It translates to CSVEYEGAPTYEQYF.

The genes are TRBV7-9 and TRBJ2-7, with 10 nucleotides matching TRBD1. Germline V lookup: CDR1 SEHNR, CDR2 FQNEAQ (reference sequence). The CDR3 covers 15 residues. The trim removed 0 bases at V and 4 bases at J, leaving 3 bases unmatched. The CDR3 region is CASSLAGQGVYEQYF. The CDR3 coding sequence is TGTGCCAGCAGCTTAGCTGGACAGGGGGTTTACGAGCAGTACTTC.

The chain has TRBV11-3 and TRBJ1-2; D unresolved. Trimming took 5 bases from V and 4 from J, leaving 11 bases between them. The CDR3 sequence is 13 residues long. Germline assignment: CDR1 SGHNT and CDR2 YENEEA. This CDR3 reads CASSPRAFYGYTF. In DNA form, the CDR3 reads TGTGCCAGCAGCCCGCGGGCCTTCTATGGCTACACCTTC.

CDR3 coding DNA: TGTGCCAGCAGCTTGTCGACAGGGCACAATCAGCCCCAGCATTTT. It translates to CASSLSTGHNQPQHF. The chain links TRBV5-6 to TRBJ1-5, with 7 bases fitting TRBD1. The CDR3 is 15 residues long. Germline lookup yields CDR1 SGHDT and CDR2 YYEEEE. V was clipped by 1 base and J by 3 bases; unmatched bases: 4.

The chain combines TRBV2 with TRBJ1-6; D not certain. Between the trimmed V and J ends, which lost 6 bases and 3 bases, there was a span of 6 bases. The CDR3 consists of 13 residues. From germline, CDR1 is SNHLY and CDR2 FYNNEI. The CDR3 region has the DNA TGTGCCAGCAGGGGCGACTATAATTCACCCCTCCACTTT. This encodes CASRGDYNSPLHF.

The V call is TRBV19, the J call TRBJ2-5; D perhaps matches TRBD2 (6 bases). V shed 1 base and J shed 1 base, with 7 bases lying between them. Germline V gene data show CDR1 as LNHDA and CDR2 as SQIVND (reference sequence). The CDR3 consists of 14 residues. CDR3 loop: CASSIASVQETQYF. The CDR3 nucleotides read TGTGCCAGTAGTATAGCTAGCGTCCAAGAGACCCAGTACTTC. Combining the CDR3 with reference TRBV19 and TRBJ2-5 gives the whole variable domain DGGITQSPKYLFRKEGQNVTLSCEQNLNHDAMYWYRQDPGQGLRLIYYSQIVNDFQKGDIAEGYSVSREKKESFPLTVTSAQKNPTAFYLCASSIASVQETQYFGPGTRLLVL.